This T cell receptor beta chain is drawn from a study of blood T cell repertoires in COVID-19. Background on the study: The cDNA or gDNA used as material had been derived from T cells, B-cell-depleted T cells, or PBMCs.

Produced via immunoSEQ multiplex PCR; TCRdb's table is partial and in-frame only. The sample shows 35,000 to 40,000 clones, roughly 89% of them seen only once. Sequenced input: peripheral blood. The TCR comes from a man in his 60s with active or convalescent COVID-19.

The CDR3 spells CASSLAVDSPLHF. DNA of the CDR3: TGCGCCAGCAGCTTGGCTGTTGATTCACCCCTCCACTTT. The chain couples TRBV5-1 to TRBJ1-6; D not resolved. V was clipped by 0 bases and J by 8 bases, with 6 bases between them. There are 13 residues in the CDR3. Germline V gene sequence: CDR1 SGHRS, CDR2 YFSETQ.